This T cell receptor beta chain was documented in a study of shared clonotypes between healthy human individuals. Points from the study as a whole: It was only blood that was sampled, and tissue repertoires likely differ. Researchers found naive subsets generally carried larger estimated richness than memory subsets.

Authors' data handling: From ImmunoSEQ came sequences covering only the junction and carrying no quality scores, so filtering differed. Here immunoSEQ multiplex PCR was the method, and the copy in TCRdb shows in-frame clones only, minus some. V and J calls and clone size are given by that table; D and trimming were obtained from the DNA. The repertoire holds roughly 2,500,000 clones, with 93% as singletons. The germline V gene has CDR1 MDHEN and CDR2 SYDVKM. This CDR3 has 14 amino acids. Deletions cut 6 bases from V and 5 bases from J, with 17 bases between. As to this clone: Its target is not known.

The chain employs TRBV28 and TRBJ2-7; a possible D gene is TRBD1 (5 bases). The source is a man in his late teens or twenties in good health. Some clones in this sample may be carry-over from other donors' samples. The sequenced sample was naive CD4+ T cells from PBMCs. Noted subset: CD45RA+ positively selected. The CDR3 coding sequence is TGTGCCAGCAGATCCAGAAAGGGGATACACGAGCAGTACTTC. Its protein is CASRSRKGIHEQYF.